This T cell receptor beta chain was obtained from a study of shared clonotypes between healthy human individuals (dated by TCRdb to 2018 to 2020). With respect to the entire study: The cohort comprised a couple of women and a few men aged 18 to 49 years. For each donor, CD4 naive and CD4 memory were each run on three plates, CD8 naive on two plates, and CD8 memory on one plate. To estimate repertoire size and how much clonotypes are shared between individuals, the study performed deep sequencing of blood TCR repertoires from a few healthy adults. To increase sequencing depth and limit assay-specific biases, TCR repertoire library preparation and sequencing were carried out by different laboratories using diverse techniques. Between about 0.8 and 9 billion PBMCs per donor were obtained by leukapheresis. Points the paper makes about the study in general: Only blood was sampled, and tissue TCR repertoires likely differ from those in blood. Higher generation probabilities were observed for clonotypes shared by all four sorted-subset donors than for non-shared clonotypes. Larger estimated clonotype richness was generally found for naive subsets than for memory subsets. Because the study included a small number of donors, the genetic and exposure-history diversity represented was limited. Even with the large sequencing depth, rarefaction of the sorted-subset datasets indicated that sequencing was incomplete. About 4.5% of naive CD4, 3.5% of naive CD8, approximately 2.2% of memory CD4, and more than 0.35% of memory CD8 clonotypes were shared across several donors. Pairwise subsampling indicated that sequencing depth was expected to affect the degree of clonotype sharing among donors.

As to this clone: What antigen it recognizes has not been identified. Qualities for individual bases were not recorded, and no much larger clone is one base off.

The CDR3 spans 11 residues, from the cysteine through the phenylalanine. Of all the DNA, just the CDR3 is kept, 33 bases in frame from base 1. V drops 6 bases and J drops 9 bases, leaving 12 bases in between. The germline V gene supplies CDR1 ENHRY and CDR2 SYGVKD. Using the deep immunoSEQ assay, TCR CDR3 regions were amplified from genomic DNA by multiplex PCR. Genomic DNA extracted from each cell subset was distributed evenly over all wells of several immunoSEQ 96-well plates, and each plate served as one replicate. Each replicate PCR for sorted subsets received roughly 0.2 ug genomic DNA, equal to tens of thousands of T cell genomes. Purified libraries were measured with a Qubit 3.0 fluorometer, size-checked on a Bioanalyzer 2100, and measured again with the KAPA Library Quantification kit. Every immunoSEQ 96-well plate was sequenced on a dedicated single-read 150-cycle Illumina NextSeq 550 flow cell. Concerning the study's data processing: The immunoSEQ output contained only junctional sequences without quality scores, so filtering could not match that applied to full-length reads. To assign V/J genes and CDR3, sequences were annotated against IMGT germline references using PyIR, a Python wrapper for IgBLAST v1.9. Reads with weak V/J assignments (E-value above 1e-6), missing CDR3, stop codons, out-of-frame junctions, or ambiguous translated residues were removed. A V3J clonotype was defined by an identical inferred V gene, J gene, and CDR3 amino acid sequence. The percentage overlap between two repertoires was calculated by dividing the number of shared unique clonotypes by the size of the smaller repertoire. Richness of each repertoire was evaluated using RTK rarefaction, the Chao1 estimator, and Recon v2.1 estimates of unobserved clonotypes. Generation probabilities for all TCRbeta clonotypes obtained by the gDNA method from four donors were computed using OLGA. Imported from immuneACCESS, the table was reduced by TCRdb to in-frame sequences with V and J called. These copies leave out some clones; in studies compared against another copy, an unresolved V gene accounts for under half, and the cause of the remainder is not known. D and trimming were read from the DNA, whereas the V and J calls and clone size are those reported in that table. For this sample there are some 2,000,000 clones; approximately 94% appear just once. Roughly 0.13% of the sample belongs to the ten largest clones.

Donors were healthy HIV-negative adults with no recently reported acute infections or vaccinations. All donors were Caucasian adults living in Nashville, Tennessee, USA. CD4+ T cells were enriched by magnetic negative selection; naive cells were then positively selected on CD45RA, and the negative fraction formed the memory subset. Blood was collected by leukapheresis, and PBMCs were isolated by Ficoll-Histopaque density gradient centrifugation and then cryopreserved in liquid nitrogen vapor phase. Purity and quantity of every magnetically sorted T cell population were checked by analytical flow cytometry. Each sorted fraction had its genomic DNA isolated and then quantified by UV absorbance on a Nanodrop 2000c.

Material for sequencing was naive CD4+ T cells sorted from blood. In light of the paper, this sample's cell subset or site label describes: CD45RA+ positively selected. The sequence came from a man aged 18 to 30 in good health. The rearrangement combines TRBV10-3 with TRBJ2-7; too little of a D gene remains to name it. The nucleotide sequence reads TGTGCCATCAGGACCCAATCTGGGCAGTACTTC. It codes for CAIRTQSGQYF.